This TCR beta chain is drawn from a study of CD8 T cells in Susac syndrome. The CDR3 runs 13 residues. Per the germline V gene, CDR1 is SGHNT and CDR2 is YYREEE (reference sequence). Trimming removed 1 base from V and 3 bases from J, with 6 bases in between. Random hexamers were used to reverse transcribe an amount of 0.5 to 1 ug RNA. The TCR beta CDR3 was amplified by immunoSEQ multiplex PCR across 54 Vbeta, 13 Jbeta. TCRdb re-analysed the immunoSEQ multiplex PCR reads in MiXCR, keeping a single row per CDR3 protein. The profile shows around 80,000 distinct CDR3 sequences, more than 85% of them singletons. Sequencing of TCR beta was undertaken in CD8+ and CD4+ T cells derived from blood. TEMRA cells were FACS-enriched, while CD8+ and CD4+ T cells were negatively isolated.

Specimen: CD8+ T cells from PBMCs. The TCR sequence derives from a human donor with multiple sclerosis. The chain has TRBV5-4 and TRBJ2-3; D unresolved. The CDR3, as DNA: TGTGCCAGCAGCTTGTGGGGTACAGATACGCAGTATTTT. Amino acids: CASSLWGTDTQYF.